A selection of T cell receptor beta chains follows, all from one sample in a study of sequential checkpoint blockade in melanoma. Assay: immunoSEQ multiplex PCR; the TCRdb copy retains only in-frame clones and omits some. Of under 15,000 clones listed, around 69% are singletons. The sample here was CD8+ T cells sorted from blood (inferred from file names), taken from a patient given nivolumab and ipilimumab in sequence. The receptors were gathered from a human patient with melanoma. Some clones in this sample may be carry-over from other donors' samples. CDR3s include the opening cysteine and the closing phenylalanine or tryptophan. The order of the fields is J gene, clone size, V gene, D gene, CDR3 DNA, CDR3 protein. A D gene is named only where the DNA matches it firmly. Clone size is shown for a subset of rows, as once, few, many or a class of expanded clone.

TRBJ2-3 | few | TRBV27 | TRBD2 | TGTGCCAGCAGGAGACTAGCGGGGGGGAGCACAGATACGCAGTATTTT | CASRRLAGGSTDTQYF
TRBJ1-1 | once | TRBV7-9 | . | TGTGCCAGCAGCCCCCCGGGGAGGGACACTGAAGCTTTCTTT | CASSPPGRDTEAFF
TRBJ2-7 | medium-sized | TRBV4-2 | . | TGTGCCAGCAGCCAAGAAAGGGACTGGACCTACGAGCAGTACTTC | CASSQERDWTYEQYF
TRBJ2-7 | once | TRBV15 | . | TGTGCCACCAGCATCTCCCCAGGGGAATTTTACTATGAGCAGTACTTC | CATSISPGEFYYEQYF
TRBJ1-1 | . | TRBV4-3 | TRBD1 | TGCGCCAGCAGCCAAGGACTGTTACAGGGGGTCATGAACACTGAAGCTTTCTTT | CASSQGLLQGVMNTEAFF
TRBJ2-7 | few | TRBV10-3 | TRBD2 | TGTGCCATCAGTGAGTTGGGGACTAGCGGGGAACTCGGCTACGAGCAGTACTTC | CAISELGTSGELGYEQYF
TRBJ2-3 | . | TRBV7-8 | . | TGTGCCAGCAGCTTAGAACAGGGACGGGATACGCAGTATTTT | CASSLEQGRDTQYF
TRBJ2-7 | . | TRBV2 | . | TGTGCCAGCAGTGGTTGGTCGGTTACCTACGAGCAGTACTTC | CASSGWSVTYEQYF
TRBJ2-7 | . | TRBV2 | . | TGTGCCGGTTACAGGGAAACCTACGAGCAGTACTTC | CAGYRETYEQYF
TRBJ2-3 | . | TRBV4-2 | . | TGTGCCAGCAAGAACCGCGGGACGCGGTTAGATACGCAGTATTTT | CASKNRGTRLDTQYF
TRBJ2-5 | . | TRBV6-5 | . | TGTGCCAGCAGCGAGTACCCCCAAGAGACCCAGTACTTC | CASSEYPQETQYF
TRBJ2-7 | . | TRBV27 | TRBD1 | TGTGCCAGCAGTGTGGGGACAGGGGCCTACGAGCAGTACTTC | CASSVGTGAYEQYF
TRBJ1-1 | . | TRBV6-5 | . | TGTGCCAGCAGACCAATGACAGATAGCTATGAAGCTTTCTTT | CASRPMTDSYEAFF
TRBJ2-3 | . | TRBV9 | . | TGTGCCAGCAGCCCCGGCGCGGCGCAGTATTTT | CASSPGAAQYF
TRBJ2-4 | . | TRBV10-3 | . | TGTGCCATCAGTGAGCCCCGCGAAGCCAAAAACATTCAGTACTTC | CAISEPREAKNIQYF
TRBJ1-6 | . | TRBV7-9 | TRBD1 | TGTGCCAGCAGCCCCCCGGGACAGTTTAATTCACCCCTCCACTTT | CASSPPGQFNSPLHF
TRBJ1-6 | . | TRBV9 | . | TGTGCCAGCAGCGTGGGACACGGTTCACCCCTCCACTTT | CASSVGHGSPLHF
TRBJ2-1 | . | TRBV10-2 | . | TGCGCCAGCAGGGGGGGGGCGGGGCTTGAGCAGTTCTTC | CASRGGAGLEQFF
TRBJ2-2 | few | TRBV4-2 | . | TGTGCCAGCAGCCAAGAAGTCGGGGCCGGGGAGCTGTTTTTT | CASSQEVGAGELFF
TRBJ1-2 | few | TRBV19 | . | TGTGCCAGTAGGACCAGGGGTGGCTACACCTTC | CASRTRGGYTF
TRBJ2-1 | . | TRBV6-4 | . | TGTGCCAGCAGTGACTCGAGGGAAAACTACAATGAGCAGTTCTTC | CASSDSRENYNEQFF